Below, 30 T cell receptor beta chains from the same sample are listed, as sequenced in a study of regulatory T cells in long-lasting Graves disease (dated by TCRdb to about 2021). The library was obtained by multiplex PCR. Sequencing was performed on an Illumina HiSeq 4000. To build TCR beta libraries, CDR3 regions were amplified by Arm-PCR using iRepertoire HTBI primers. TCRdb itself trimmed the public reads at Q25 with fastp, ran MiXCR and retained productive beta chains. Merged by CDR3 protein, the rows form single entries marked with the most common genes and DNA. The sample contains around 430,000 distinct CDR3 sequences, approximately 23% of them found a single time. The ten most abundant clones make up roughly 14% of the sample. Per the publication, the time point label means: persistent/refractory GD, antithyroid drugs over 5 years with positive TRAb. For both TCR sequencing and RNA sequencing, RNA was extracted from PBMCs in TRIzol.

The specimen comprised peripheral blood mononuclear cells (PBMCs), sampled when the disease was refractory, from a patient treated with antithyroid drugs. These TCRs come from a female donor with Graves disease.

This chain uses TRBV12-3 or TRBV12-4 with TRBJ2-2; D is perhaps TRBD1 (5 bases). Trimming took off 6 bases at V and 1 base at J, with 9 bases between the two ends. CDR3 length: 14 residues. The DNA of the CDR3 is TGTGCCAGCAGATATCAGGGGAACACCGGGGAGCTGTTTTTT. This encodes CASRYQGNTGELFF.

This clonotype was picked up many times. The V gene is TRBV6-1, the J gene TRBJ2-5, with D unresolved. The V gene's germline CDR1 is MNHNS and CDR2 SASEGT. This CDR3 comprises 13 residues. Trimming removed 7 bases from V and 5 bases from J, with 14 bases in between. CDR3 in amino acids: CASTNLSVETQYF. The CDR3 DNA reads as TGTGCCAGCACTAACCTATCTGTGGAGACCCAGTACTTC.

The count of this clonotype is one. This could be a read error, since a much larger clone is one nucleotide away. The chain recombines TRBV2 with TRBJ2-7; perhaps D is TRBD1 or TRBD2 (5 bases each). CDR1 and CDR2 from the germline V gene are SNHLY and FYNNEI. V shed 2 bases and J shed 2 bases, with 10 bases lying between them. This CDR3 has 14 residues. The CDR3 loop is CASSERGSAYEQYF. The CDR3 nucleotides are TGTGCCAGCAGTGAACGGGGCTCTGCCTACGAGCAGTACTTC.

This clonotype has ten or more counts. This chain uses TRBV7-3 with TRBJ1-1; D unresolved. The CDR3 covers 15 residues. Per germline, CDR1 SGHTA and CDR2 FQGTGA. With 1 base removed from V and 4 bases from J, the gap between germline ends came to 13 bases. CDR3 nucleotides: TGTGCCAGCAGCTTAAGTAGAGCGGGGAGCACTGAAGCTTTCTTT. Translating gives CASSLSRAGSTEAFF. The full variable domain, completed using reference TRBV7-3 and TRBJ1-1, is GAGVSQTPSNKVTEKGKYVELRCDPISGHTALYWYRQSLGQGPEFLIYFQGTGAADDSGLPNDRFFAVRPEGSVSTLKIQRTERGDSAVYLCASSLSRAGSTEAFFGQGTRLTVV.

This clonotype was recorded at least ten times. This chain uses TRBV7-2 with TRBJ2-5; 7 bases fit TRBD2. V lost 4 bases and J lost 5; bases outside the gene matches: 7. CDR3 length: 14 amino acids. Germline lookup yields CDR1 SGHTA and CDR2 FQGNSA. This CDR3 reads CASSSLAGAETQYF. Here the CDR3 DNA reads TGTGCCAGCAGCTCCCTGGCGGGAGCGGAGACCCAGTACTTC.

The chain joins TRBV20-1 to TRBJ2-3; D unclear. The CDR3 length is 14 residues. V lost 6 bases and J 3 bases, leaving 16 bases between the germline ends. The germline CDR1 and CDR2 sequences are DFQATT and SNEGSKA (reference sequence). The CDR3 sequence is CSAPPGIGTDTQYF. CDR3 nucleotide sequence: TGCAGTGCCCCCCCGGGTATCGGTACAGATACGCAGTATTTT.

The sample holds a few counts of this clonotype. The chain joins TRBV12-3 or TRBV12-4 to TRBJ2-2; a possible D gene is TRBD2 (5 bases). The CDR3 length is 14 residues. V lost 9 bases, J lost 1 base, and 12 bases lay in between. The DNA for the CDR3 is TGTGCCAGTACCCCCCGGGGGAACACCGGGGAGCTGTTTTTT. Its translation is CASTPRGNTGELFF.

This clonotype was recorded at least ten times. The V call is TRBV11-2, the J call TRBJ1-1, with TRBD1 matching 7 bases. V was clipped by 5 bases and J by 10 bases; unmatched bases: 4. Germline CDR1 reads SGHAT; CDR2 reads FQNNGV. The CDR3 extends over 11 amino acids. The chain's CDR3 is CASSPGQAAFF. The CDR3 DNA reads TGTGCCAGCAGCCCCGGACAGGCAGCTTTCTTT.

There are a few counts of this clonotype. This rearrangement joins TRBV19 to TRBJ1-4; unclear D gene. From germline, CDR1 is LNHDA and CDR2 SQIVND (reference sequence). Deletions cut 5 bases from V and 8 bases from J, with 15 bases between. CDR3 length: 14 amino acids. The CDR3 loop is CASSVGIEPEKLFF. DNA of the CDR3: TGTGCCAGTAGTGTGGGGATCGAGCCCGAAAAACTGTTTTTT.

This clonotype was counted at least ten times. V gene TRBV28 combines with J gene TRBJ1-1; D gene unclear. Between the trimmed V and J ends, which lost 0 bases and 1 base, there was a span of 12 bases. The CDR3 is 16 amino acids. Looked up from germline, CDR1 is MDHEN and CDR2 is SYDVKM. This chain's CDR3 is CASSLWRGVGNTEAFF. In DNA, the CDR3 is TGTGCCAGCAGTTTATGGCGCGGCGTGGGGAACACTGAAGCTTTCTTT.

The rearrangement uses TRBV5-1 and TRBJ2-6, with D uncertain. Germline V gene lookup returns CDR1 SGHRS and CDR2 YFSETQ. The CDR3 length is 16 residues. Trimming took off 0 bases at V and 2 bases at J, with 9 bases between the two ends. The CDR3: CASSLANNPGANVLTF. Written as DNA, the CDR3 is TGCGCCAGCAGCTTGGCGAATAACCCTGGGGCCAACGTCCTGACTTTC.

The chain carries TRBV10-3 and TRBJ1-1; weak D call: TRBD1 (6 bases). The CDR3 loop spans 14 amino acids. Trimming removed 10 bases from V and 3 bases from J, with 18 bases in between. The V gene's germline CDR1 is ENHRY and CDR2 SYGVKD. CDR3 coding DNA: TGTGCCACCGGGCGGAACAGGGAGGACACTGAAGCTTTCTTT. The encoded protein is CATGRNREDTEAFF.

This clonotype was counted between two and nine times. The chain has TRBV19 and TRBJ1-1; TRBD1 is a possible D gene (5 bases). V lost 7 bases, J lost 1 base, and 19 bases lay in between. This CDR3 spans 16 amino acids. CDR1 and CDR2 from the germline V gene are LNHDA and SQIVND (reference sequence). CDR3 nucleotides: TGTGCCAGTAACTCAGGAGGCCCTGGGACGAACACTGAAGCTTTCTTT. This codes for CASNSGGPGTNTEAFF.

This clonotype was found many times. This chain links TRBV28 with TRBJ1-2; D is ambiguous. Between the trimmed V and J ends, which lost 5 bases and 8 bases, there was a span of 15 bases. The CDR3 has 13 residues. Germline V CDR1 and CDR2: MDHEN, SYDVKM. CDR3 sequence (DNA): TGTGCCAGCAGTCCCTCAGTGGGCAGAGGCTACACCTTC. Amino acid sequence: CASSPSVGRGYTF.

This clonotype was counted at least ten times. The chain has TRBV12-3 or TRBV12-4 and TRBJ2-2; the D gene is possibly TRBD2 (5 bases). Trimming removed 3 bases from V and 5 bases from J, with 7 bases in between. This CDR3 region has 13 residues. CDR3 nucleotides: TGTGCCAGCAGTTTCGGGGTTACCGGGGAGCTGTTTTTT. Protein sequence: CASSFGVTGELFF.

V is TRBV6-1 and J is TRBJ2-5; no reliable D call. V lost 6 bases to trimming and J lost 0 bases, with 11 bases between them. The CDR3 runs to 14 residues. Germline values: CDR1 MNHNS, CDR2 SASEGT. CDR3 sequence reads: CASRPSQYQETQYF. The CDR3 coding sequence is TGTGCCAGCAGGCCTTCCCAGTACCAAGAGACCCAGTACTTC.

This clonotype was seen repeatedly, ten times or more. CDR3 DNA: TGTGCCAGCACCCCACGGGGCAGGCCTGGCTACACCTTC. Protein: CASTPRGRPGYTF. This chain uses TRBV7-2 with TRBJ1-2; perhaps TRBD1 as D (5 bases). Trimming removed 7 bases at V and 7 bases at J, with 16 bases between. Germline V CDR1 and CDR2: SGHTA, FQGNSA. CDR3 size: 13 residues.

This clonotype was counted only a few times. The V gene is TRBV24-1, the J gene TRBJ2-2; 7 bases fit TRBD1. This CDR3 comprises 15 residues. The V and J ends lost 7 bases and 6 bases, in that order; junction bases with no gene match: 10. Germline V gene lookup returns CDR1 KGHDR and CDR2 SFDVKD. This CDR3 is CATRRDSDDAGELFF. CDR3 bases: TGTGCCACCAGGAGGGACAGCGACGATGCCGGGGAGCTGTTTTTT.

This clonotype was seen repeatedly, ten times or more. The chain recombines TRBV11-2 with TRBJ1-1, with 8 bases aligning to TRBD1. The ends lost 5 bases at V and 3 bases at J; junction bases unmatched: 8. Looked up from germline, CDR1 is SGHAT and CDR2 is FQNNGV. The CDR3 is 15 amino acids. CDR3 DNA sequence: TGTGCCAGCAGCAAGGACAGGGAAAGGTACACTGAAGCTTTCTTT. Translated, it gives CASSKDRERYTEAFF.

CDR3 loop: CASSLDVAAYEQYF. The DNA for the CDR3 is TGTGCCAGCAGCTTAGATGTAGCAGCATACGAGCAGTACTTC. The chain has TRBV11-2 and TRBJ2-7, with unresolved D. V lost 0 bases, J lost 4 bases, and 10 bases lay in between. The CDR3 is 14 residues long. Germline V gene data show CDR1 as SGHAT and CDR2 as FQNNGV.

This sequence joins TRBV7-2 and TRBJ2-5, with 9 positions matching TRBD2. The CDR3 has 15 amino acids. The germline V gene has CDR1 SGHTA and CDR2 FQGNSA. J gave up 4 bases and V 1 base, and 4 bases lay outside the gene matches. The CDR3 sequence: CASSLGASGIETQYF. Written as DNA, the CDR3 is TGTGCCAGCAGCTTAGGTGCTAGCGGGATAGAGACCCAGTACTTC.

As concerns this clonotype: Since a much larger clone is just one base distant, this may be a read error. The chain couples TRBV2 to TRBJ1-1; D is unclear. The CDR3 extends over 12 amino acids. V lost 7 bases and J 2 bases, leaving 8 bases between the germline ends. Germline assignment: CDR1 SNHLY and CDR2 FYNNEI. The CDR3 nucleotides are TGTGCCAGCAATGGCAGAAACACTGAAGCTTTCTTT. Amino acids: CASNGRNTEAFF.

The rearrangement links TRBV2 to TRBJ2-1; 7 bases fit TRBD1. J gave up 5 bases and V 6 bases, and 13 bases lay outside the gene matches. The CDR3 contains 16 residues. Germline CDR1 reads SNHLY; CDR2 reads FYNNEI. This CDR3 is CASSPRGTRADNEQFF. CDR3 DNA sequence: TGTGCCAGCAGCCCCAGGGGGACCAGAGCCGACAATGAGCAGTTCTTC.

The chain is built from TRBV9 and TRBJ2-2; TRBD1 is a possible D gene (7 bases). The CDR3 has 17 amino acids. Germline loops: CDR1 SGDLS, CDR2 YYNGEE. Trimming shortened V by 3 bases and J by 3 bases, and 18 bases separated the two germline ends. Written as DNA, the CDR3 is TGTGCCAGCAGCGCCGGAAGAGACAGGGAGGACACCGGGGAGCTGTTTTTT. It is translated as CASSAGRDREDTGELFF.

This clonotype was seen at least ten times. The chain recombines TRBV28 with TRBJ2-2; TRBD1 matches 7 bases. V was clipped by 3 bases and J by 3 bases; unmatched bases: 4. This CDR3 spans 15 amino acids. In germline, CDR1 is MDHEN, CDR2 SYDVKM. The CDR3 DNA reads as TGTGCCAGCAGTTTGCAGGGGGTGGACACCGGGGAGCTGTTTTTT. This sequence encodes CASSLQGVDTGELFF.

V is TRBV29-1 and J is TRBJ2-7; possibly TRBD1 or TRBD2 for D (6 bases each). V was cut by 4 bases and J by 3 bases, with 22 bases left in between. The CDR3 length is 16 residues. Germline CDR1 reads SQVTM; CDR2 reads ANQGSEA. The CDR3 nucleotides are TGCAGCGTTGTGGGGGGCGATACAGGGCGTAGCTACGAGCAGTACTTC. Residues: CSVVGGDTGRSYEQYF.

This chain connects TRBV7-3 to TRBJ2-2; 11 bases match TRBD2. Germline V lookup: CDR1 SGHTA, CDR2 FQGTGA. This CDR3 is built from 16 residues. J gave up 5 bases and V 5 bases, and 7 bases lay outside the gene matches. The CDR3, as DNA: TGTGCCAGCAGCCACGCCCGACTAGCGGGGACCGGGGAGCTGTTTTTT. The encoded protein is CASSHARLAGTGELFF.

This clonotype has only a few counts. The chain is built from TRBV20-1 and TRBJ2-5; D is uncertain. V gave up 5 bases and J gave up 4 bases, with 17 bases separating them. Germline CDR1 DFQATT, CDR2 SNEGSKA (reference sequence). The CDR3 extends over 14 amino acids. The CDR3, as DNA: TGCAGTGCTCGGCCGGGTGGGGTGGGAGAGACCCAGTACTTC. Protein product: CSARPGGVGETQYF.

This clonotype was recorded many times. This chain joins TRBV10-3 and TRBJ1-5; 7 bases are a match to TRBD1. This CDR3 is 14 amino acids long. V lost 10 bases and J lost 1; bases outside the gene matches: 7. Germline V gene data show CDR1 as ENHRY and CDR2 as SYGVKD. CDR3 nucleotides: TGTGCCACTAAGGGGGCGGGGAGCAATCAGCCCCAGCATTTT. Its protein product is CATKGAGSNQPQHF.

The rearrangement links TRBV14 to TRBJ2-7; 10 nucleotides agree with TRBD1. J was trimmed by 2 bases and V by 4 bases; bases with no gene match: 14. Germline loops: CDR1 SGHDN, CDR2 FVKESK. CDR3 length: 18 amino acids. CDR3 nucleotides: TGTGCCAGCAGCCGCCTCATACCCGGGACAGGGGCTACCTACGAGCAGTACTTC. Amino acids: CASSRLIPGTGATYEQYF.